These 19 T cell receptor beta chains were all obtained from the same sample, sequenced in a study of liver allograft versus peripheral blood T cells (dated by TCRdb to about 2020). Background on the whole study: In liver transplant recipients, the study looked at T cell receptor repertoires in the peripheral blood and set them against the repertoires found within the transplanted livers.

Sequencing used an Illumina MiSeq. Starting from the raw public reads, TCRdb applied fastp trimming at Q25, assembled clones with MiXCR and retained in-frame beta chains. Here each entry gathers all rows of one CDR3 protein and keeps the most common genes and DNA. This sample lists several thousand distinct CDR3 sequences; just over 14% were detected once. The ten largest clones take up under 3.5% of the sample. All receptors come from a human patient who had a liver transplant. Donor T cells from the graft may be present among the T cells after a transplant.

This chain uses TRBV19 with TRBJ1-5, with 7 bases aligning to TRBD1. V dropped 4 bases and J dropped 3; count of bases not matched to a gene: 6. The CDR3 is 15 amino acids. The V gene's germline CDR1 is LNHDA and CDR2 SQIVND (reference sequence). The CDR3 sequence is CASSTGTANNQPQHF. The CDR3 coding sequence is TGTGCCAGTAGTACCGGGACAGCGAACAATCAGCCCCAGCATTTT.

This clonotype is labeled medium-sized (0.01 to 0.1%). V is TRBV6-1 and J is TRBJ2-3, with D perhaps TRBD2 (6 bases). V was clipped by 5 bases and J by 3 bases, with 12 bases between them. CDR3 length: 14 amino acids. CDR1 is MNHNS and CDR2 is SASEGT in the germline V gene. This CDR3 is CASSLRSGTDTQYF. CDR3 DNA: TGTGCCAGCAGTCTACGTAGCGGAACAGATACGCAGTATTTT.

This clonotype is medium-sized. The rearrangement uses TRBV19 and TRBJ2-2, with 9 bases aligning to TRBD1. With V trimmed by 4 bases and J by 3 bases, 3 bases remained unmatched. This CDR3 spans 15 amino acids. The germline CDR1 and CDR2 sequences are LNHDA and SQIVND (reference sequence). The CDR3 loop reads CASSTTGGDTGELFF. The CDR3 DNA is TGTGCCAGTAGTACGACAGGGGGGGACACCGGGGAGCTGTTTTTT. The whole variable domain, filled in from reference TRBV19 and TRBJ2-2, reads DGGITQSPKYLFRKEGQNVTLSCEQNLNHDAMYWYRQDPGQGLRLIYYSQIVNDFQKGDIAEGYSVSREKKESFPLTVTSAQKNPTAFYLCASSTTGGDTGELFFGEGSRLTVL.

In this sample, this clonotype turned up a few times. The gene calls are TRBV12-3 or TRBV12-4 and TRBJ1-5, with TRBD1 matching 7 bases. V gave up 6 bases and J gave up 7 bases; unmatched junction bases: 12. CDR3 length: 15 residues. CDR3: CASSPDRQGVQPQHF. Written as DNA, the CDR3 is TGTGCCAGCAGCCCCGACAGACAGGGTGTACAGCCCCAGCATTTT.

This chain uses TRBV11-2 with TRBJ2-7, with 9 bases that match TRBD1. CDR3 length equals 14 residues. Germline V gives CDR1 SGHAT, CDR2 FQNNGV. The junction had 7 bases not matched to a gene; V was cut back by 5 bases and J by 5 bases. CDR3 loop: CASSQGQGRNEQYF. The CDR3 bases are TGTGCCAGCAGCCAGGGACAGGGTAGGAACGAGCAGTACTTC.

This clonotype is medium-sized in the sample. V usage is TRBV12-3 or TRBV12-4 and J usage is TRBJ1-6; TRBD1 matches at 7 bases. V trimming: 6 bases; J trimming: 5 bases; junction bases outside the gene matches: 4. This CDR3 is built from 14 residues. The CDR3: CASRPGQNNSPLHF. CDR3 in DNA: TGTGCCAGCAGACCGGGACAGAATAATTCACCCCTCCACTTT.

As for this clonotype: Just one base apart from a much larger clone, this may be a read error. The gene calls are TRBV12-3 or TRBV12-4 and TRBJ1-1, with D possibly TRBD1 on 5 matching bases. The CDR3 covers 17 residues. V lost 6 bases and J lost 3, with 23 bases in between. The CDR3 spells CASRESTVVATYTEAFF. In DNA, the CDR3 is TGTGCCAGCAGGGAATCGACAGTCGTGGCAACGTACACTGAAGCTTTCTTT.

This clonotype is judged medium-sized (0.01 to 0.1%). This chain uses TRBV6-5 with TRBJ1-2; D may be TRBD1 (5 bases). Trimming left V 0 bases short and J 7 bases short, with 12 bases between. CDR3 length: 14 residues. Germline-derived CDR1 and CDR2 are MNHEY and SVGAGI. CDR3: CASSYSKGQSGYTF. The CDR3 nucleotides are TGTGCCAGCAGTTACTCGAAGGGGCAGAGTGGCTACACCTTC.

Concerning this clonotype: One base away lies a much larger clone, so this may be a sequencing read error. The rearrangement uses TRBV28 and TRBJ2-7; D is perhaps TRBD2 (5 bases). Germline-derived CDR1 and CDR2 are MDHEN and SYDVKM. This CDR3 is 11 amino acids long. CDR3 sequence: CVTRGLYEQYF. The CDR3 DNA reads TGTGTCACCCGGGGTTTGTACGAGCAGTACTTC. Together with reference TRBV28 and TRBJ2-7, the CDR3 gives the full variable domain: DVKVTQSSRYLVKRTGEKVFLECVQDMDHENMFWYRQDPGLGLRLIYFSYDVKMKEKGDIPEGYSVSREKKERFSLILESASTNQTSMYLCVTRGLYEQYFGPGTRLTVT.

At least ten counts were recorded for this clonotype. This rearrangement joins TRBV10-2 to TRBJ1-5, with 10 bases lining up with TRBD1. This CDR3 has 15 amino acids. The germline CDR1 and CDR2 sequences are WSHSY and SAAADI. Trimming cost V 3 bases and J 4 bases; bases outside gene matches: 3. CDR3 in amino acids: CASSDDRGRNQPQHF. CDR3 nucleotide sequence: TGCGCCAGCAGTGACGACAGGGGGCGGAATCAGCCCCAGCATTTT.

In the case of this clonotype: A clone one base away is much larger, so this may be a read error. The CDR3 does not close with the conserved phenylalanine or tryptophan, likely indicating a read error. The rearrangement links TRBV28 to TRBJ2-7; D is possibly TRBD2 (5 bases). The germline gives CDR1 MDHEN, CDR2 SYDVKM. The CDR3 has 11 amino acids. Trimming stripped 10 bases from V and 4 bases from J, with 11 bases between. The CDR3 DNA is TGTGCCACCCGGGGTTTGTACGAGCAGTACTTA. Translating gives CATRGLYEQYL.

A few counts support this clonotype. V usage is TRBV20-1 and J usage is TRBJ2-7, with 11 bases fitting TRBD1. CDR3 size: 13 residues. The V gene's germline CDR1 is DFQATT and CDR2 SNEGSKA (reference sequence). J gave up 4 bases and V 6 bases, and 5 bases lay outside the gene matches. The CDR3: CSATGDRGYEQYF. The CDR3 DNA reads as TGCAGTGCCACCGGGGACAGGGGGTACGAGCAGTACTTC.

This clonotype is medium-sized (0.01 to 0.1%) within its sample. The chain joins TRBV19 to TRBJ2-5, with a weak D call TRBD1 (6 bases). This CDR3 region has 15 residues. The ends were cut back, 7 bases at V and 2 bases at J, with 17 bases in the middle. Germline CDR1 is LNHDA and CDR2 is SQIVND (reference sequence). The CDR3 protein is CASTPQGFGQETQYF. The CDR3 region has the DNA TGTGCCAGTACCCCACAGGGTTTCGGACAAGAGACCCAGTACTTC. Using reference TRBV19 and TRBJ2-5 for the parts outside the CDR3, the full variable domain is DGGITQSPKYLFRKEGQNVTLSCEQNLNHDAMYWYRQDPGQGLRLIYYSQIVNDFQKGDIAEGYSVSREKKESFPLTVTSAQKNPTAFYLCASTPQGFGQETQYFGPGTRLLVL.

This clonotype counts as medium-sized. This chain uses TRBV10-3 with TRBJ1-3, with 9 bases lining up with TRBD1. Per germline, CDR1 ENHRY and CDR2 SYGVKD. This CDR3 contains 15 residues. The V segment lost 7 bases and the J segment 3 bases; nucleotides outside the gene matches: 7. The CDR3 nucleotides are TGTGCCATCAAGACGACAGGGGGGCTTGGAAACACCATATATTTT. Translating it yields CAIKTTGGLGNTIYF.

This clonotype was observed a single time. A much larger clone sits a single nucleotide away, making a read error possible. The CDR3, as DNA: TGTGCCAGCAGTAGAAGCATCCAGACCAGAGAGCAGTACTTC. This codes for CASSRSIQTREQYF. The chain carries TRBV6-5 and TRBJ2-7; D unresolved. With 5 bases removed from V and 7 bases from J, the gap between germline ends came to 18 bases. Germline CDR1 MNHEY, CDR2 SVGAGI. The CDR3 is made up of 14 amino acids.

This clonotype was found many times. The genes are TRBV5-5 and TRBJ1-4; D is uncertain. The CDR3 sequence is 15 residues long. Germline V CDR1 and CDR2: SGHKS, YYEKEE (reference sequence). Between the trimmed V and J ends, which lost 1 base and 3 bases, there was a span of 10 bases. The CDR3 sequence is CASSLMGSANEKLFF. CDR3 sequence (DNA): TGTGCCAGCAGCTTGATGGGAAGTGCTAATGAAAAACTGTTTTTT.

This clonotype is medium-sized (0.01 to 0.1%) by share. The chain has TRBV15 and TRBJ2-3; 8 bases match TRBD2. CDR1 is LNHNV and CDR2 is YYDKDF in the germline V gene (reference sequence). Trimming at V came to 3 bases and at J to 1 base, leaving 12 bases not matched to a gene. This CDR3 is built from 18 residues. This CDR3 is CATSSSYYREGRTDTQYF. The CDR3 nucleotides are TGTGCCACCAGCAGCTCCTATTATCGGGAGGGGCGCACAGATACGCAGTATTTT.

The chain joins TRBV20-1 to TRBJ2-3; weak D call: TRBD2 (5 bases). Germline V CDR1 and CDR2: DFQATT, SNEGSKA (reference sequence). The CDR3 has 12 residues. With 3 bases removed from V and 11 bases from J, the gap between germline ends came to 15 bases. The CDR3 here is CSARRVPDGQYF. The CDR3 coding sequence is TGCAGTGCTAGGCGGGTTCCCGATGGGCAGTATTTT.

Details on this clonotype: A far larger clone is one base from this, pointing to a likely read error. The rearrangement uses TRBV10-3 and TRBJ1-1; a weak D match, TRBD1 (5 bases). Germline lookup yields CDR1 ENHRY and CDR2 SYGVKD. Trimming cost V 4 bases and J 1 base, with 13 bases left between them. The CDR3 is 15 residues long. DNA of the CDR3: TGTGCCATCAGTGCCGCCACGGGGCCGAACACTGAAGCTTTCTTT. As protein: CAISAATGPNTEAFF.